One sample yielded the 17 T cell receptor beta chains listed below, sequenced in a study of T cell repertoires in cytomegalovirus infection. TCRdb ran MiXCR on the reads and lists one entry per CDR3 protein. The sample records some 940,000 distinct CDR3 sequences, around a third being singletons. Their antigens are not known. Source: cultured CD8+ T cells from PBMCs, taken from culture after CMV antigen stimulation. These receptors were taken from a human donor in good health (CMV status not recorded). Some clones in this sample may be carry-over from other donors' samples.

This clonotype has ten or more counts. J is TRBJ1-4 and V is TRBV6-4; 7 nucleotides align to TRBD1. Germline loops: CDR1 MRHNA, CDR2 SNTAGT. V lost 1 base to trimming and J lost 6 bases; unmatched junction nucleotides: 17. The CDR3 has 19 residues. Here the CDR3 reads CASSDWARQGTLADEKLFF. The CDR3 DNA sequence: TGTGCCAGCAGTGACTGGGCTCGACAGGGTACGTTGGCCGATGAAAAACTGTTTTTT.

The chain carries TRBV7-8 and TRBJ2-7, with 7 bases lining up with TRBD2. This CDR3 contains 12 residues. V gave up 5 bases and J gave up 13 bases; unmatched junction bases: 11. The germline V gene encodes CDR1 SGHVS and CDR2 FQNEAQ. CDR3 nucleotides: TGTGCCAGCAGCCCAGGAACGGGGGGACGTTACTTC. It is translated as CASSPGTGGRYF. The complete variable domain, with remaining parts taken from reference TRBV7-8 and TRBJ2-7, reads GAGVSQSPRYKVAKRGQDVALRCDPISGHVSLFWYQQALGQGPEFLTYFQNEAQLDKSGLPSDRFFAERPEGSVSTLKIQRTQQEDSAVYLCASSPGTGGRYFGPGTRLTVT.

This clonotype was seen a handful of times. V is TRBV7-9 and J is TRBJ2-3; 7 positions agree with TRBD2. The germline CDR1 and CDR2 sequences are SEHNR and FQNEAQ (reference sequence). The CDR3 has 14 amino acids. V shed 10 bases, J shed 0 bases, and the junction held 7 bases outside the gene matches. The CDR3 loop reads CAINSGPSTDTQYF. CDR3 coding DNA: TGTGCCATAAATAGCGGGCCAAGCACAGATACGCAGTATTTT.

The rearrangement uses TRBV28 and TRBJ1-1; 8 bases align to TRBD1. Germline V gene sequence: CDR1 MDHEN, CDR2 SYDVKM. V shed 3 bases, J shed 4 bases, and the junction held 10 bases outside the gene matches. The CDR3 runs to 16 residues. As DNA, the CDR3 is TGTGCCAGCAGTTTCCTCGCACAGGGGGAGGGCACTGAAGCTTTCTTT. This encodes CASSFLAQGEGTEAFF.

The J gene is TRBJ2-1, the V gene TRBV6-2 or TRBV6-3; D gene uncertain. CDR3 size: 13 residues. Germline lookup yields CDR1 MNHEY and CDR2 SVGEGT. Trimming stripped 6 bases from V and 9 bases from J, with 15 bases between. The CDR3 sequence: CASSATPWGEQFF. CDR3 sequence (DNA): TGTGCCAGCAGCGCTACCCCGTGGGGTGAGCAGTTCTTC.

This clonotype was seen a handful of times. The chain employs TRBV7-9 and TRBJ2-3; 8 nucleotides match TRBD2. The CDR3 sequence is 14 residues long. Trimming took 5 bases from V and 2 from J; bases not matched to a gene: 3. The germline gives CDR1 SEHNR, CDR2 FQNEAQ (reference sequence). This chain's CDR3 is CASSILADTDTQYF. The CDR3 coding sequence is TGTGCCAGCAGCATACTAGCGGACACAGATACGCAGTATTTT.

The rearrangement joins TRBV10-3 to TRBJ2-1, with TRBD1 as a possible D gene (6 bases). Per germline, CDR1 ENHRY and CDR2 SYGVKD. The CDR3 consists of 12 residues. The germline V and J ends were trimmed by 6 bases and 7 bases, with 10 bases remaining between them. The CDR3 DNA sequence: TGTGCCATCAGAATACAGGGAAATGAGCAGTTCTTC. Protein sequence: CAIRIQGNEQFF.

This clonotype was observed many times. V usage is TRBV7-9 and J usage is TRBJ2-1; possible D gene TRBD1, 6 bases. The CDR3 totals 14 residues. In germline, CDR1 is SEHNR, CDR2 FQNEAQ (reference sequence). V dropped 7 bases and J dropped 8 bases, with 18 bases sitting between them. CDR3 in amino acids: CASTDRTVFDEQFF. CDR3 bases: TGTGCCAGCACCGACCGGACAGTTTTCGATGAGCAGTTCTTC.

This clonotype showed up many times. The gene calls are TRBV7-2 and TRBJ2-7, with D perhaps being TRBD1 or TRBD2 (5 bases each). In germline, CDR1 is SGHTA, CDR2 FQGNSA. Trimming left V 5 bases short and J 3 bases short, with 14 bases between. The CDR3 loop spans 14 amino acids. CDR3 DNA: TGTGCCAGCAGCCGCCTTGGGACCAACTACGAGCAGTACTTC. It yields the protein CASSRLGTNYEQYF.

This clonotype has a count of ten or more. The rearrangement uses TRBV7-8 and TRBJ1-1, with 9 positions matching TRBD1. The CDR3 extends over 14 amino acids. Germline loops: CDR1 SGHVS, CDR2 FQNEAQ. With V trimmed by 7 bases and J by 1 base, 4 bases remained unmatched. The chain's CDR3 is CASTPGQGNTEAFF. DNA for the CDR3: TGTGCCAGCACCCCGGGACAGGGGAACACTGAAGCTTTCTTT. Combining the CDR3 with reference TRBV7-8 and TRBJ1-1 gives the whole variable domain GAGVSQSPRYKVAKRGQDVALRCDPISGHVSLFWYQQALGQGPEFLTYFQNEAQLDKSGLPSDRFFAERPEGSVSTLKIQRTQQEDSAVYLCASTPGQGNTEAFFGQGTRLTVV.

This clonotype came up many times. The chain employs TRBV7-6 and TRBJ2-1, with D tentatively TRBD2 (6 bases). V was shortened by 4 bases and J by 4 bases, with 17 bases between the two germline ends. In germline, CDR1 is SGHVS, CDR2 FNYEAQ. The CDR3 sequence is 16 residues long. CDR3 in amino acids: CASSSSGGTNYNEQFF. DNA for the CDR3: TGTGCCAGCAGCTCGTCGGGCGGGACCAATTACAATGAGCAGTTCTTC.

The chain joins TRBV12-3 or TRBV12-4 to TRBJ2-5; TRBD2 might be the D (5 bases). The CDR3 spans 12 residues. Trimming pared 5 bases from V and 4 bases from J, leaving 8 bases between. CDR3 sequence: CASSHEGETQYF. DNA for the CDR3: TGTGCCAGCAGTCATGAGGGAGAGACCCAGTACTTC.

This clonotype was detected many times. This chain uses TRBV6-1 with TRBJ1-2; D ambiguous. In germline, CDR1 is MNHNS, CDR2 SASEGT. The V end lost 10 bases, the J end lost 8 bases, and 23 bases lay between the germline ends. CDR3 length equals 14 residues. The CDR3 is CATSVGRPVRGYTF. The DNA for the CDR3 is TGTGCCACCTCCGTGGGGAGGCCGGTTCGAGGCTACACCTTC.

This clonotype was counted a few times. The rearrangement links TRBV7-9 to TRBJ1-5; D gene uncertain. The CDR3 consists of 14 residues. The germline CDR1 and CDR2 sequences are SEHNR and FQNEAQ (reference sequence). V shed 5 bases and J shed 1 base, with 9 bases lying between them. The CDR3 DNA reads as TGTGCCAGCAGCACGGAGAGCAGCAATCAGCCCCAGCATTTT. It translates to CASSTESSNQPQHF.

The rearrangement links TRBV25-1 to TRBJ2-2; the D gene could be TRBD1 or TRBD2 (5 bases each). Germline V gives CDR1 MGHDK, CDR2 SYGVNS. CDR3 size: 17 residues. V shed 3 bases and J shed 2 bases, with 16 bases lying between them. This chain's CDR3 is CASSEWVLGANTGELFF. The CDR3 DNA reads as TGTGCCAGCAGTGAGTGGGTACTCGGGGCCAACACCGGGGAGCTGTTTTTT. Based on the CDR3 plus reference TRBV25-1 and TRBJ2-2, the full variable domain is EADIYQTPRYLVIGTGKKITLECSQTMGHDKMYWYQQDPGMELHLIHYSYGVNSTEKGDLSSESTVSRIRTEHFPLTLESARPSHTSQYLCASSEWVLGANTGELFFGEGSRLTVL.

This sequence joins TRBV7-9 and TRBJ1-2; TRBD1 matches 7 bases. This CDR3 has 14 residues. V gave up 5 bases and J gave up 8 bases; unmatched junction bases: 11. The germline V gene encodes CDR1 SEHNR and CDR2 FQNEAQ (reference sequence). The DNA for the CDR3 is TGTGCCAGCAGCCCAAAGGTCAGGGGGTACGGCTACACCTTC. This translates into CASSPKVRGYGYTF.

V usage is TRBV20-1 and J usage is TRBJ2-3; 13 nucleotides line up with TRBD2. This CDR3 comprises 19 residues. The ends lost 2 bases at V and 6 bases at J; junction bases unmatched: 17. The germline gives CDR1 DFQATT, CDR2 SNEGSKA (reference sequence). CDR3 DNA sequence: TGCAGTGCTAGACCGGGACTAGCGGGACGGCACCCCCGGCGGGATACGCAGTATTTT. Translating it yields CSARPGLAGRHPRRDTQYF.